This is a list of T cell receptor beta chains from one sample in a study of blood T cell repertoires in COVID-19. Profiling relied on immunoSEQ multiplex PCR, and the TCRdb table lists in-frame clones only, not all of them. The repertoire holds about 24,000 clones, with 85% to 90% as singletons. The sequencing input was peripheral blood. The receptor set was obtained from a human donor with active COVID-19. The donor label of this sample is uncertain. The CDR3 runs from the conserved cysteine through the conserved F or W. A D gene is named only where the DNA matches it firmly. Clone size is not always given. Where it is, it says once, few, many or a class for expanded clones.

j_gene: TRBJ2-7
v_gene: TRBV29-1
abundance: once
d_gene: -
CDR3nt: TGCAGCGTTGGGTCGACTGGCCCCTACGAGCAGTACTTC
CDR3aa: CSVGSTGPYEQYF

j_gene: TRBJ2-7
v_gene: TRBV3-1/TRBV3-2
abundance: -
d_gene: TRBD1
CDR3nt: TGTGCCAGCAGCCTCGGGACAGGCGCCTACGAGCAGTACTTC
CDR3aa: CASSLGTGAYEQYF

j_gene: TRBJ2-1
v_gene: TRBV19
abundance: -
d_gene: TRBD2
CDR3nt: TGTGCCAGTAGTTTGACTAGCGGGAGGGCCAATGAGCAGTTCTTC
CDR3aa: CASSLTSGRANEQFF

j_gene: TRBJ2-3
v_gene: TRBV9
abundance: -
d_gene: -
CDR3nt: TGTGCCAGCAGCGTTGCGGCCCACCCTAGCACAGATACGCAGTATTTT
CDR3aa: CASSVAAHPSTDTQYF

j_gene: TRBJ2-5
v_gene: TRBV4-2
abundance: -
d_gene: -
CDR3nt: TGTGCCAGCAGCCAAGTGTCGGGAAGCGAACAAGAGACCCAGTACTTC
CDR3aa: CASSQVSGSEQETQYF

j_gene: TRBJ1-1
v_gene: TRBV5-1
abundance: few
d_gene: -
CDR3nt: TGCGCCAGCAGCTTAGACAGGATGAACACTGAAGCTTTCTTT
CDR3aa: CASSLDRMNTEAFF

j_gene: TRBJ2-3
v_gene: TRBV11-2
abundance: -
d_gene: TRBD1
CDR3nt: TGTGCCAGCAGCTTGTCACGGACAGGGATGAGGACAGATACGCAGTATTTT
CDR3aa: CASSLSRTGMRTDTQYF

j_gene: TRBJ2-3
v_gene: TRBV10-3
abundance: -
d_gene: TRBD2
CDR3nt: TGTGCCCTCTCCCCCACAGCGGGAGGAGACACGCAGTATTTT
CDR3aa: CALSPTAGGDTQYF

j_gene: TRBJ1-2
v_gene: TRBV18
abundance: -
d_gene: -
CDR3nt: TGTGCCAGCTCACCACCGGGGGGGACCACTAACTATGGCTACACCTTC
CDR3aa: CASSPPGGTTNYGYTF

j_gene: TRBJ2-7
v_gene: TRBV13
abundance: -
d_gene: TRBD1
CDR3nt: TGTGCCAGCAGCCTGGGACAGGGTTACGAGCAGTACTTC
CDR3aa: CASSLGQGYEQYF

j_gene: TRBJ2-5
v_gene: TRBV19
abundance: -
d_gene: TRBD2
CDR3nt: TGTGCCAGTAGTACCGGGGGCTTAGCGGGGGGAGAGACCCAGTACTTC
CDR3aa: CASSTGGLAGGETQYF

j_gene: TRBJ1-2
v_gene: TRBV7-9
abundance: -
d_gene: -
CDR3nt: TGTGCCAGCAGCTTAGTTGCGGGTACCGCCCTCTATGGCTACACCTTC
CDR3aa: CASSLVAGTALYGYTF

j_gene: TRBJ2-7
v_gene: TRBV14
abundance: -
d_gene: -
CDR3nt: TGTGCCAGCAGCCAAGCATACGAGCAGTACTTC
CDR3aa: CASSQAYEQYF

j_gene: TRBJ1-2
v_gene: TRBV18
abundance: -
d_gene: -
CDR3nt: TGTGCCAGCTCACGGACGACGTCGGGAGGCTACACCTTC
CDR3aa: CASSRTTSGGYTF

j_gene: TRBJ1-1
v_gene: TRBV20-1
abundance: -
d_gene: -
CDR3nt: TGCAGTGCTCGAGGGAGAACTGAAGCTTTCTTT
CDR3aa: CSARGRTEAFF

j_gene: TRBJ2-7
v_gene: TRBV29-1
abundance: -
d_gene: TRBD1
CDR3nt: TGCAGCGGCTCGACAGGGACCTACGAGCAGTACTTC
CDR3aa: CSGSTGTYEQYF

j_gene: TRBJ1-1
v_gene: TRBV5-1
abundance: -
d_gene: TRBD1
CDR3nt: TGCGCCAGCAGCTTTCCTCAGGGACAGGCTGAGAACACTGAAGCTTTCTTT
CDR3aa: CASSFPQGQAENTEAFF